This TCR beta chain was sequenced for a study of T-cell memory formation after mild COVID-19. Germline CDR1 and CDR2: SGHTA and FQGNSA. V shed 4 bases and J 7 bases; nucleotides not matched to a gene: 9. The CDR3 runs 16 residues. TCRdb recomputed calls from the 5' RACE reads with MiXCR, one row per CDR3 protein. The sample records roughly 180,000 distinct CDR3 sequences, under 14% being singletons. Comment on this clonotype: Antigen: not known.

Study-wide findings and caveats: Second-wave clones with a day 37 peak had unconfirmed SARS-CoV-2 specificity.

The chain employs TRBV7-2 and TRBJ2-1; TRBD2 matches 11 bases. The sequenced material came from PBMCs or a T cell subset sorted from them (not recorded which). The receptor comes from a man in his late teens or twenties who had mild COVID-19 (a few samples of this study predate the infection). Cell type and time point are not known. CDR3 residues: CASSSSASGGWNEQFF. The CDR3 region has the DNA TGTGCCAGCAGCTCCTCCGCTAGCGGGGGGTGGAATGAGCAGTTCTTC.